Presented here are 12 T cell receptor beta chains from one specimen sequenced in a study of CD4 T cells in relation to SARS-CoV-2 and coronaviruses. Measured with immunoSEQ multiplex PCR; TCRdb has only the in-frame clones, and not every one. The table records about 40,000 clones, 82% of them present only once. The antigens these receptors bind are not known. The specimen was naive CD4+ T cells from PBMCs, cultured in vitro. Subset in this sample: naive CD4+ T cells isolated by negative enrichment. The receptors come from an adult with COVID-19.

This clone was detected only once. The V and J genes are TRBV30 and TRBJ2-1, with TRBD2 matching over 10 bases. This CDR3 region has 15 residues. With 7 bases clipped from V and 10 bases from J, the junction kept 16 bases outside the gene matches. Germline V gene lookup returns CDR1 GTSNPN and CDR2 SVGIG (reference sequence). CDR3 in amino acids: CAFPSGSSYNEEQFF. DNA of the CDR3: TGTGCCTTCCCTAGCGGGAGCTCTTACAATGAGGAGCAGTTCTTC.

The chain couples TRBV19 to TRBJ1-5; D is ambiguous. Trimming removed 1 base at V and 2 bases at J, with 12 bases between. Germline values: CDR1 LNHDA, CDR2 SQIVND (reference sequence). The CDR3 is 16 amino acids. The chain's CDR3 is CASSIVSEYGNQPQHF. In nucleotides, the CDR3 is TGTGCCAGTAGTATAGTAAGCGAATATGGCAATCAGCCCCAGCATTTT. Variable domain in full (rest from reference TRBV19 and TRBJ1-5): DGGITQSPKYLFRKEGQNVTLSCEQNLNHDAMYWYRQDPGQGLRLIYYSQIVNDFQKGDIAEGYSVSREKKESFPLTVTSAQKNPTAFYLCASSIVSEYGNQPQHFGDGTRLSIL.

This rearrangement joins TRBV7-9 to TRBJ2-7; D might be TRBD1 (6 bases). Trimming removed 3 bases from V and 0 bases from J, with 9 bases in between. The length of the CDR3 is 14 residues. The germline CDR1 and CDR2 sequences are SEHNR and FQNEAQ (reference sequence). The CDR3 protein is CASSLGAGSYEQYF. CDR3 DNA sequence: TGTGCCAGCAGCTTGGGGGCTGGCTCCTACGAGCAGTACTTC. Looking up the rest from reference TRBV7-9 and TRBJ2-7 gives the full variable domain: DTGVSQNPRHKITKRGQNVTFRCDPISEHNRLYWYRQTLGQGPEFLTYFQNEAQLEKSRLLSDRFSAERPKGSFSTLEIQRTEQGDSAMYLCASSLGAGSYEQYFGPGTRLTVT.

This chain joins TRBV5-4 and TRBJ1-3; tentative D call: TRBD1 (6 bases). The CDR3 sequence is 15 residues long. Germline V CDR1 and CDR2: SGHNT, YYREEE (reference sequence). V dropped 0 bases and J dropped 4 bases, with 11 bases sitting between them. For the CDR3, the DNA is TGTGCCAGCAGCTTGGACAGGGCCGCAGGAAACACCATATATTTT. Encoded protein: CASSLDRAAGNTIYF.

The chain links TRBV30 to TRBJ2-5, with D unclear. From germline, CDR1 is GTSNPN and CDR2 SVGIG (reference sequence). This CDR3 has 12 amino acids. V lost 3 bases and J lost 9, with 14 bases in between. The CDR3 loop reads CAWSPPELAQYF. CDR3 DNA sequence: TGTGCCTGGAGCCCCCCCGAACTGGCCCAGTACTTC.

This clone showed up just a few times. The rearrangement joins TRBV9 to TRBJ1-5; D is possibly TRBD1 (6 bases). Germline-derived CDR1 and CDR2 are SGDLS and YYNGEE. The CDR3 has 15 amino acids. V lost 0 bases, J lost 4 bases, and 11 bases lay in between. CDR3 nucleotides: TGTGCCAGCAGCGTAGCGGGGGGCGAAAATCAGCCCCAGCATTTT. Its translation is CASSVAGGENQPQHF.

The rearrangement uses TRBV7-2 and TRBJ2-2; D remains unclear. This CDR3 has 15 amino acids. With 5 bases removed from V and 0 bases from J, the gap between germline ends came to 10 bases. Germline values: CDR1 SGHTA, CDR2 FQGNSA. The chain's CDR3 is CASSRPSTNTGELFF. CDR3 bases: TGTGCCAGCAGCCGGCCGAGTACGAACACCGGGGAGCTGTTTTTT.

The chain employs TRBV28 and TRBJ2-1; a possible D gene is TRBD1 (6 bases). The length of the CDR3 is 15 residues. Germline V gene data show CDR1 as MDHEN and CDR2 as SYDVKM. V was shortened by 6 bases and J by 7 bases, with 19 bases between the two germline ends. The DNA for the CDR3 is TGTGCCAGCAGCCCCCAGGGGCCCATTATGAATGAGCAGTTCTTC. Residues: CASSPQGPIMNEQFF.

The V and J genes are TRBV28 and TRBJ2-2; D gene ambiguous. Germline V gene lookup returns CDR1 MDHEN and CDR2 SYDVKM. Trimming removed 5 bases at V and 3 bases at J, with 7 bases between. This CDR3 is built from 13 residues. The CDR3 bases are TGTGCCAGCAGTCCCGCAGACACCGGGGAGCTGTTTTTT. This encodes CASSPADTGELFF.

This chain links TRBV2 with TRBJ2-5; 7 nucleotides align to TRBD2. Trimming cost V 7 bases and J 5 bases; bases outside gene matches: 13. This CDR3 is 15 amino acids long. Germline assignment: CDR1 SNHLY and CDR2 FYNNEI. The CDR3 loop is CASMRGMGPGETQYF. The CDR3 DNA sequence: TGTGCCAGCATGCGGGGGATGGGGCCGGGGGAGACCCAGTACTTC.

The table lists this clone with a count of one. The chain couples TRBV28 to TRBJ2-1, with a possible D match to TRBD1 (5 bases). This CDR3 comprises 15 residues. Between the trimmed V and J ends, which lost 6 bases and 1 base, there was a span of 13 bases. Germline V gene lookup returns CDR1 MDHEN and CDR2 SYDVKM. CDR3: CASRLTGASYNEQFF. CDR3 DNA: TGTGCCAGCAGACTAACAGGTGCGTCCTACAATGAGCAGTTCTTC.

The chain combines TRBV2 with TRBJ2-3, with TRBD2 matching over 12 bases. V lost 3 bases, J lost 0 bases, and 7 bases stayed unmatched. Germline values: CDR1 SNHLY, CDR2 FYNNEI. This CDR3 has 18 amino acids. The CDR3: CASSDSGTSGSSTDTQYF. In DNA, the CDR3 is TGTGCCAGCAGTGATTCCGGGACTAGCGGGTCTAGCACAGATACGCAGTATTTT. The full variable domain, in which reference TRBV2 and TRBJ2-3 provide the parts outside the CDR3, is EPEVTQTPSHQVTQMGQEVILRCVPISNHLYFYWYRQILGQKVEFLVSFYNNEISEKSEIFDDQFSVERPDGSNFTLKIRSTKLEDSAMYFCASSDSGTSGSSTDTQYFGPGTRLTVL.